Each of the 27 T cell receptor beta chains below was sequenced from the same sample in a study of T cell repertoires in cytomegalovirus infection. TCRdb re-called the reads with MiXCR, one entry per CDR3 protein. This table has 830,000 or so distinct CDR3 sequences, 32% appearing once. No cognate antigen is known for these TCRs. Material: cultured CD8+ T cells from PBMCs, obtained from culture after CMV antigen stimulation. These receptors were collected from a human donor in good health (CMV status not recorded). Some clones in this sample may be carry-over from other donors' samples.

This clonotype showed up just a few times. The chain has TRBV12-3 or TRBV12-4 and TRBJ2-7; either TRBD1 or TRBD2 may fit D (7 bases each). With 2 bases removed from V and 3 bases from J, the gap between germline ends came to 20 bases. The CDR3 runs 17 residues. Written as DNA, the CDR3 is TGTGCCAGCAGTTTAAGGGTTCGCGACAGGGACTACTACGAGCAGTACTTC. Residues: CASSLRVRDRDYYEQYF.

This clonotype showed up many times. DNA for the CDR3: TGTGCCAGCAGCCCCAGGGATACGCAGTATTTT. As protein: CASSPRDTQYF. V is TRBV6-6 and J is TRBJ2-3; D is unresolved. Germline V gene data show CDR1 as MNHNY and CDR2 as SVGAGI (reference sequence). This CDR3 comprises 11 residues. Trimming stripped 6 bases from V and 6 bases from J, with 7 bases between.

In its sample, this clonotype was seen a few times. The genes are TRBV12-3 or TRBV12-4 and TRBJ1-5; 8 positions match TRBD1. V shed 3 bases, J shed 0 bases, and the junction held 7 bases outside the gene matches. This CDR3 spans 17 amino acids. Here the CDR3 reads CASSFGTGTYSNQPQHF. The CDR3 DNA sequence: TGTGCCAGCAGTTTTGGGACAGGCACATATAGCAATCAGCCCCAGCATTTT.

In its sample, this clonotype was seen a few times. The rearrangement uses TRBV27 and TRBJ2-1, with 8 bases that match TRBD2. The CDR3 runs to 12 residues. Germline trimming cut 6 bases from V and 8 bases from J; bases unmatched to any gene: 3. Germline V gene lookup returns CDR1 MNHEY and CDR2 SMNVEV (reference sequence). The CDR3 loop reads CASRRGGDEQFF. In DNA, the CDR3 is TGTGCCAGCAGACGGGGGGGCGATGAGCAGTTCTTC.

CDR3 in DNA: TGTGCCAGCAGCTTAGGCGGGGTGTATTCCGGGGAGCTGTTTTTT. Translated: CASSLGGVYSGELFF. The genes are TRBV7-8 and TRBJ2-2; weak D call: TRBD2 (6 bases). Looked up from germline, CDR1 is SGHVS and CDR2 is FQNEAQ. The CDR3 is 15 amino acids. V was cut by 1 base and J by 6 bases, with 12 bases left in between.

This clonotype was seen ten or more times. The chain recombines TRBV7-2 with TRBJ2-5, with 12 bases matching TRBD2. Per germline, CDR1 SGHTA and CDR2 FQGNSA. CDR3 length: 15 amino acids. Losses at the gene ends were 4 bases for V and 1 base for J; bases not matched to a gene: 1. The CDR3 here is CASSSTSGGQETQYF. The CDR3 DNA reads TGTGCCAGCAGCTCGACTAGCGGGGGCCAAGAGACCCAGTACTTC.

About this clonotype: This CDR3 fails to terminate in the conserved phenylalanine or tryptophan, so it likely reflects a read error. The chain carries TRBV13 and TRBJ2-7; weak D call: TRBD1 (6 bases). The CDR3 consists of 14 residues. V lost 5 bases and J 1 base, leaving 12 bases between the germline ends. Germline CDR1 PRHDT, CDR2 FYEKMQ (reference sequence). CDR3 protein: CASSARDTSYEQYS. Written as DNA, the CDR3 is TGTGCCAGCAGCGCCCGGGACACATCCTACGAGCAGTACTCC.

This clonotype came up many times. The CDR3 DNA reads TGTGCCAGCAGCTTCCGTATGACAGGGCCGGGAAACACCATATATTTT. Translation gives CASSFRMTGPGNTIYF. The genes are TRBV7-6 and TRBJ1-3; TRBD1 agrees at 7 bases. CDR3 length: 16 residues. Germline loops: CDR1 SGHVS, CDR2 FNYEAQ. J lost 4 bases, V lost 3 bases, and 9 bases had no gene match.

This chain connects TRBV20-1 to TRBJ1-5; D uncertain. V shed 2 bases and J shed 7 bases, with 15 bases lying between them. The germline V gene has CDR1 DFQATT and CDR2 SNEGSKA (reference sequence). There are 14 residues in the CDR3. The CDR3 here is CSARFGGGNQPQHF. For the CDR3, the DNA is TGCAGTGCTAGATTCGGCGGAGGGAACCAGCCCCAGCATTTT.

There are a few counts of this clonotype. This sequence joins TRBV11-2 and TRBJ2-5, with 9 bases matching TRBD2. The CDR3 covers 15 residues. Germline loops: CDR1 SGHAT, CDR2 FQNNGV. Germline trimming cut 3 bases from V and 2 bases from J; bases unmatched to any gene: 4. CDR3 amino acids: CASSFEAGGQETQYF. As DNA, the CDR3 is TGTGCCAGCAGCTTTGAGGCGGGGGGGCAAGAGACCCAGTACTTC.

This clonotype has at least ten counts. The chain recombines TRBV7-9 with TRBJ1-5; TRBD1 agrees at 7 bases. This CDR3 comprises 15 residues. J gave up 3 bases and V 4 bases, and 6 bases lay outside the gene matches. Germline V gene sequence: CDR1 SEHNR, CDR2 FQNEAQ (reference sequence). The chain's CDR3 is CASSSPGQPNQPQHF. DNA for the CDR3: TGTGCCAGCAGCTCCCCGGGACAGCCCAATCAGCCCCAGCATTTT.

Turning to this clonotype: Because it lacks the conserved phenylalanine or tryptophan at the end, this CDR3 is likely a read error. The V call is TRBV19, the J call TRBJ1-1; the D is unclear. From germline, CDR1 is LNHDA and CDR2 SQIVND (reference sequence). The V end was cut by 9 bases, the J end by 2 bases, with 13 bases between. CDR3 length: 13 amino acids. The CDR3 loop is CASSPHINTEAFL. The CDR3 DNA follows: TGTGCCAGCTCTCCTCACATTAACACTGAAGCTTTCCTT.

V usage is TRBV6-1 and J usage is TRBJ2-2; D is unclear. The CDR3 runs to 14 residues. V lost 3 bases to trimming and J lost 3 bases, with 8 bases between them. CDR1 and CDR2 from the germline V gene are MNHNS and SASEGT. The CDR3: CASSDSIYTGELFF. The DNA for the CDR3 is TGTGCCAGCAGTGACAGCATCTACACCGGGGAGCTGTTTTTT.

V usage is TRBV2 and J usage is TRBJ2-1, with TRBD2 identical over 15 bases. The CDR3 is made up of 16 amino acids. The germline V gene encodes CDR1 SNHLY and CDR2 FYNNEI. The J segment lost 5 bases and the V segment lost 5 bases, leaving 4 bases of the junction unmatched. This CDR3 is CASSMRTSGGDNEQFF. The CDR3 DNA follows: TGTGCCAGCAGTATGAGGACTAGCGGGGGGGACAATGAGCAGTTCTTC.

This clonotype was seen many times. This chain connects TRBV6-1 to TRBJ2-3, with TRBD2 matching over 10 bases. The CDR3 has 15 amino acids. The germline V gene has CDR1 MNHNS and CDR2 SASEGT. V dropped 2 bases and J dropped 4; count of bases not matched to a gene: 3. CDR3 in amino acids: CASSERAGGPDTQYF. Here the CDR3 DNA reads TGTGCCAGCAGTGAAAGAGCGGGGGGGCCAGATACGCAGTATTTT.

The rearrangement links TRBV7-9 to TRBJ1-3, with D unclear. Trimming removed 0 bases at V and 0 bases at J, with 6 bases between. The CDR3 is 15 residues long. The germline gives CDR1 SEHNR, CDR2 FQNEAQ (reference sequence). In nucleotides, the CDR3 is TGTGCCAGCAGCTTAGCGGCAGACTCTGGAAACACCATATATTTT. This sequence encodes CASSLAADSGNTIYF.

The gene calls are TRBV7-6 and TRBJ1-4, with 9 bases identical to TRBD1. V shed 1 base and J 6 bases; nucleotides not matched to a gene: 6. Germline V CDR1 and CDR2: SGHVS, FNYEAQ. The CDR3 runs to 16 residues. Here the CDR3 reads CASSLGTGGEDEKLFF. The CDR3 region has the DNA TGTGCCAGCAGCTTAGGCACAGGGGGCGAAGATGAAAAACTGTTTTTT.

This chain connects TRBV7-2 to TRBJ1-6; D is uncertain. V lost 4 bases, J lost 0 bases, and 16 bases lay in between. The CDR3 loop spans 18 amino acids. Germline-derived CDR1 and CDR2 are SGHTA and FQGNSA. The DNA of the CDR3 is TGTGCCAGCAGCTCCCCGCCACCCGATGGCTCCTATAATTCACCCCTCCACTTT. This gives the protein CASSSPPPDGSYNSPLHF. The full variable domain, in which reference TRBV7-2 and TRBJ1-6 provide the parts outside the CDR3, is GAGVSQSPSNKVTEKGKDVELRCDPISGHTALYWYRQSLGQGLEFLIYFQGNSAPDKSGLPSDRFSAERTGGSVSTLTIQRTQQEDSAVYLCASSSPPPDGSYNSPLHFGNGTRLTVT.

There are a few counts of this clonotype. CDR3 sequence: CASSSRGPSAYEQYF. The CDR3 coding sequence is TGTGCCAGCAGTTCCCGGGGGCCCTCGGCCTACGAGCAGTACTTC. The chain recombines TRBV27 with TRBJ2-7; D is perhaps TRBD1 or TRBD2 (6 bases each). The germline V gene encodes CDR1 MNHEY and CDR2 SMNVEV (reference sequence). The CDR3 consists of 15 residues. The V end lost 4 bases, the J end lost 2 bases, and 15 bases lay between the germline ends.

This clonotype was picked up one time. This chain joins TRBV12-3 or TRBV12-4 and TRBJ1-5; 9 bases are a match to TRBD2. The J call may be faulty, since TRBJ2-3 better matches the DNA end. The CDR3 has 15 amino acids. The CDR3 DNA reads as TGTGCCAGCAGGGGGGCGGGGGGGAGCAATCAGCCCCAGTATTTT. Its translation is CASRGAGGSNQPQYF.

CDR3 DNA: TGTGCCACCAGCACAAGCCCGGTCGGGACAGATACGCAGTATTTT. This gives the protein CATSTSPVGTDTQYF. The chain couples TRBV15 to TRBJ2-3; D is unclear. V was shortened by 4 bases and J by 3 bases, with 14 bases between the two germline ends. This CDR3 region has 15 residues. Germline assignment: CDR1 LNHNV and CDR2 YYDKDF (reference sequence).

This clonotype was observed many times. The chain is built from TRBV7-8 and TRBJ1-2; D is unresolved. Germline loops: CDR1 SGHVS, CDR2 FQNEAQ. The CDR3 sequence is 14 residues long. V shed 10 bases and J shed 5 bases, with 20 bases lying between them. The CDR3 spells CAITPWQVGYGYTF. The CDR3 region has the DNA TGTGCCATCACCCCCTGGCAGGTCGGATATGGCTACACCTTC.

Written as DNA, the CDR3 is TGTGCCATCAAGAATGACAGAGCCTACGAGCAGTACTTC. Residues: CAIKNDRAYEQYF. The chain links TRBV10-3 to TRBJ2-7; D possibly corresponds to TRBD1 (5 bases). The CDR3 consists of 13 residues. Trimming shortened V by 7 bases and J by 2 bases, and 12 bases separated the two germline ends. From germline, CDR1 is ENHRY and CDR2 SYGVKD.

This clonotype came up a few times. This chain uses TRBV7-6 with TRBJ1-1, with TRBD1 matching 10 bases. V shed 3 bases, J shed 1 base, and the junction held 8 bases outside the gene matches. Germline CDR1 and CDR2: SGHVS and FNYEAQ. The CDR3 extends over 17 amino acids. CDR3: CASSFRGQGGPNTEAFF. The DNA of the CDR3 is TGTGCCAGCAGCTTCCGAGGACAGGGGGGCCCGAACACTGAAGCTTTCTTT. The full variable domain, completed using reference TRBV7-6 and TRBJ1-1, is GAGVSQSPRYKVTKRGQDVALRCDPISGHVSLYWYRQALGQGPEFLTYFNYEAQQDKSGLPNDRFSAERPEGSISTLTIQRTEQRDSAMYRCASSFRGQGGPNTEAFFGQGTRLTVV.

This clonotype turned up a few times. V and J are TRBV6-1 and TRBJ2-7; 7 bases align to TRBD1. Germline values: CDR1 MNHNS, CDR2 SASEGT. The CDR3 sequence is 13 residues long. After removal of 6 bases from V and 2 bases from J, the junction contained 4 bases not matched to a gene. The CDR3 nucleotides are TGTGCCAGCAGGAGCAGGGGGACCTACGAGCAGTACTTC. Protein product: CASRSRGTYEQYF.

This clonotype has a handful of counts. This chain connects TRBV10-3 to TRBJ1-2; no firm D call. V gave up 6 bases and J gave up 4 bases, with 9 bases separating them. Germline CDR1 ENHRY, CDR2 SYGVKD. The CDR3 spans 12 residues. The CDR3 protein is CAIRVGPYGYTF. The CDR3 DNA reads as TGTGCCATCAGGGTCGGGCCCTATGGCTACACCTTC.

The chain is built from TRBV6-2 or TRBV6-3 and TRBJ2-3; D call uncertain. This CDR3 has 14 residues. The germline V gene encodes CDR1 MNHEY and CDR2 SVGEGT. Trimming took 5 bases from V and 3 from J, leaving 12 bases between them. The CDR3 region is CASSIGSGTDTQYF. The DNA for the CDR3 is TGTGCCAGCAGTATAGGGTCCGGGACAGATACGCAGTATTTT.